Below, 18 T cell receptor beta chains from the same sample are listed, as sequenced in a study of T cell responses to AZD1222 COVID-19 vaccine. Method: immunoSEQ multiplex PCR; TCRdb's copy keeps in-frame clones and lacks some. Altogether about 130,000 clones are present, about 90% being singletons, with the ten largest covering roughly 2%. The sequencing here drew on peripheral blood, taken on day 0 of AZD1222 vaccination. The receptors shown here come from an adult in good health.

The chain recombines TRBV4-1 with TRBJ1-6, with 8 positions matching TRBD1. Germline values: CDR1 MGHRA, CDR2 YSYEKL. V dropped 4 bases and J dropped 7; count of bases not matched to a gene: 6. The CDR3 sequence is 15 residues long. As DNA, the CDR3 is TGCGCCAGCAGCCTCCACAGGGGGAACAATTCACCCCTCCACTTT. The encoded protein is CASSLHRGNNSPLHF.

The chain carries TRBV7-2 and TRBJ2-7, with a possible D match to TRBD2 (5 bases). Deletions cut 2 bases from V and 3 bases from J, with 8 bases between. The CDR3 contains 13 residues. Germline-derived CDR1 and CDR2 are SGHTA and FQGNSA. Here the CDR3 DNA reads TGTGCCAGCAGCTTAAGTAGCGACTACGAGCAGTACTTC. Residues: CASSLSSDYEQYF. The full variable domain, completed using reference TRBV7-2 and TRBJ2-7, is GAGVSQSPSNKVTEKGKDVELRCDPISGHTALYWYRQSLGQGLEFLIYFQGNSAPDKSGLPSDRFSAERTGGSVSTLTIQRTQQEDSAVYLCASSLSSDYEQYFGPGTRLTVT.

This chain joins TRBV2 and TRBJ2-2; 7 bases match TRBD1. CDR3 size: 16 residues. Germline V lookup: CDR1 SNHLY, CDR2 FYNNEI. The V and J ends lost 7 bases and 6 bases, in that order; junction bases with no gene match: 14. The CDR3 DNA reads as TGTGCCAGCACCGAAAAAGACAGGGTTGTGCCCGGGGAGCTGTTTTTT. Residues: CASTEKDRVVPGELFF.

The table lists this clone with a count of one. CDR3 sequence reads: CASSEEWGTDTQYF. DNA of the CDR3: TGTGCCAGCAGTGAGGAGTGGGGCACAGATACGCAGTATTTT. The chain combines TRBV2 with TRBJ2-3; no definite D call. V lost 3 bases to trimming and J lost 1 base, with 8 bases between them. Germline V lookup: CDR1 SNHLY, CDR2 FYNNEI. The CDR3 consists of 14 residues.

V is TRBV18 and J is TRBJ1-2; D might be TRBD1 (6 bases). Trimming stripped 3 bases from V and 8 bases from J, with 16 bases between. Germline values: CDR1 KGHSH, CDR2 LQKENI. CDR3 size: 14 residues. The CDR3 region is CASSPEQGFQGYTF. CDR3 coding DNA: TGTGCCAGCTCACCGGAGCAGGGGTTTCAGGGCTACACCTTC.

This clone was counted once. This chain links TRBV6-6 with TRBJ1-2, with D perhaps matching TRBD1 (6 bases). Germline loops: CDR1 MNHNY, CDR2 SVGAGI (reference sequence). The CDR3 is 17 amino acids. Trimming shortened V by 5 bases and J by 6 bases, and 25 bases separated the two germline ends. CDR3 nucleotide sequence: TGTGCCAGCAGTCTAAGGGGGATAAGCGATGGGATCGATGGCTACACCTTC. Protein: CASSLRGISDGIDGYTF.

The rearrangement uses TRBV10-3 and TRBJ1-2; TRBD1 matches 9 bases. This CDR3 has 16 amino acids. Germline loops: CDR1 ENHRY, CDR2 SYGVKD. V shed 2 bases, J shed 2 bases, and the junction held 6 bases outside the gene matches. The CDR3: CAISEQIGQGNYGYTF. CDR3 nucleotides: TGTGCCATCAGTGAGCAGATAGGACAGGGGAACTATGGCTACACCTTC.

This rearrangement joins TRBV2 to TRBJ2-7; D is possibly TRBD2 (6 bases). Between the trimmed V and J ends, which lost 5 bases and 5 bases, there was a span of 16 bases. The CDR3 runs 14 residues. Germline CDR1 and CDR2: SNHLY and FYNNEI. Here the CDR3 DNA reads TGTGCCAGCAGTTTAAGGCGGGGTATGGACGAGCAGTACTTC. Amino acid sequence: CASSLRRGMDEQYF.

This clone was counted between two and nine times. This chain links TRBV5-1 with TRBJ1-1; D is unresolved. The CDR3 extends over 16 amino acids. Per germline, CDR1 SGHRS and CDR2 YFSETQ. V lost 4 bases, J lost 5 bases, and 21 bases lay in between. The CDR3, as DNA: TGCGCCAGCAGCCCGGGCCGGAGGGAAGGAGGGACTGAAGCTTTCTTT. It is translated as CASSPGRREGGTEAFF.

The genes are TRBV28 and TRBJ2-7; 7 nucleotides match TRBD2. The CDR3 is 16 amino acids. Germline CDR1 reads MDHEN; CDR2 reads SYDVKM. V gave up 2 bases and J gave up 3 bases; unmatched junction bases: 10. The CDR3 DNA follows: TGTGCCAGCAGTTTAGCGGGAGAGGTTATGGTCTACGAGCAGTACTTC. Its protein product is CASSLAGEVMVYEQYF.

V and J are TRBV18 and TRBJ1-6; 7 nucleotides agree with TRBD1. J was trimmed by 8 bases and V by 6 bases; bases with no gene match: 4. In germline, CDR1 is KGHSH, CDR2 LQKENI. The CDR3 length is 13 residues. The CDR3 reads CASSGQGDSPLHF. CDR3 nucleotide sequence: TGTGCCAGCTCGGGGCAGGGGGATTCACCCCTCCACTTT. Combining the CDR3 with reference TRBV18 and TRBJ1-6 gives the whole variable domain NAGVMQNPRHLVRRRGQEARLRCSPMKGHSHVYWYRQLPEEGLKFMVYLQKENIIDESGMPKERFSAEFPKEGPSILRIQQVVRGDSAAYFCASSGQGDSPLHFGNGTRLTVT.

This clone has only a few counts. The chain is built from TRBV11-3 and TRBJ1-1, with unresolved D. CDR1 is SGHNT, CDR2 YENEEA, per germline. V shed 3 bases and J shed 5 bases, with 10 bases lying between them. CDR3 length: 13 amino acids. The CDR3 reads CASSFNLETEAFF. In DNA, the CDR3 is TGTGCCAGCAGCTTCAACCTAGAAACTGAAGCTTTCTTT.

The chain couples TRBV28 to TRBJ1-1; D gene ambiguous. There are 13 residues in the CDR3. Germline V gene data show CDR1 as MDHEN and CDR2 as SYDVKM. The V and J ends lost 2 bases and 3 bases respectively, with 7 bases between them. Here the CDR3 DNA reads TGTGCCAGCAGTTTAGAATGGGACACTGAAGCTTTCTTT. It is translated as CASSLEWDTEAFF.

The CDR3 nucleotides read TGCGCCAGCAGCTTGATTCCGGGGGGGAACACTGAAGCTTTCTTT. Translating it yields CASSLIPGGNTEAFF. This sequence joins TRBV5-1 and TRBJ1-1; tentatively, D is TRBD1 (5 bases). V shed 1 base and J shed 1 base, with 11 bases lying between them. CDR1 is SGHRS and CDR2 is YFSETQ in the germline V gene. The CDR3 length is 15 residues.

The CDR3 DNA follows: TGTGCCAGCAGCCAATACAGGGGGACGAACACTGAAGCTTTCTTT. It encodes CASSQYRGTNTEAFF. The chain uses TRBV3-1 (or the pseudogene TRBV3-2) and TRBJ1-1; 8 bases map to TRBD1. CDR1 is LGHDT, CDR2 YNNKEL, per germline (reference sequence). With 2 bases clipped from V and 1 base from J, the junction kept 3 bases outside the gene matches. The CDR3 sequence is 15 residues long.

This rearrangement joins TRBV5-5 to TRBJ2-5; 7 nucleotides align to TRBD1. V gave up 1 base and J gave up 3 bases; unmatched junction bases: 3. Germline CDR1 and CDR2: SGHKS and YYEKEE (reference sequence). CDR3 length: 14 residues. Here the CDR3 reads CASSLTTGKETQYF. CDR3 sequence (DNA): TGTGCCAGCAGCTTGACGACAGGGAAAGAGACCCAGTACTTC. Based on the CDR3 plus reference TRBV5-5 and TRBJ2-5, the full variable domain is DAGVTQSPTHLIKTRGQQVTLRCSPISGHKSVSWYQQVLGQGPQFIFQYYEKEERGRGNFPDRFSARQFPNYSSELNVNALLLGDSALYLCASSLTTGKETQYFGPGTRLLVL.

This chain joins TRBV5-1 and TRBJ1-1; D not certain. Germline V gene lookup returns CDR1 SGHRS and CDR2 YFSETQ. V lost 2 bases, J lost 0 bases, and 5 bases lay in between. The CDR3 covers 13 residues. The CDR3 nucleotides read TGCGCCAGCAGCTTTGATATGAACACTGAAGCTTTCTTT. Its protein is CASSFDMNTEAFF.

CDR3 sequence (DNA): TGTGCCAGCAGCCTCCCGGGGCAGGGTGATGAGCAGTTCTTC. Its protein product is CASSLPGQGDEQFF. The gene calls are TRBV5-4 and TRBJ2-1, with D tentatively TRBD1 or TRBD2 (5 bases each). V was clipped by 4 bases and J by 8 bases, with 16 bases between them. Germline CDR1 reads SGHNT; CDR2 reads YYREEE (reference sequence). There are 14 residues in the CDR3.